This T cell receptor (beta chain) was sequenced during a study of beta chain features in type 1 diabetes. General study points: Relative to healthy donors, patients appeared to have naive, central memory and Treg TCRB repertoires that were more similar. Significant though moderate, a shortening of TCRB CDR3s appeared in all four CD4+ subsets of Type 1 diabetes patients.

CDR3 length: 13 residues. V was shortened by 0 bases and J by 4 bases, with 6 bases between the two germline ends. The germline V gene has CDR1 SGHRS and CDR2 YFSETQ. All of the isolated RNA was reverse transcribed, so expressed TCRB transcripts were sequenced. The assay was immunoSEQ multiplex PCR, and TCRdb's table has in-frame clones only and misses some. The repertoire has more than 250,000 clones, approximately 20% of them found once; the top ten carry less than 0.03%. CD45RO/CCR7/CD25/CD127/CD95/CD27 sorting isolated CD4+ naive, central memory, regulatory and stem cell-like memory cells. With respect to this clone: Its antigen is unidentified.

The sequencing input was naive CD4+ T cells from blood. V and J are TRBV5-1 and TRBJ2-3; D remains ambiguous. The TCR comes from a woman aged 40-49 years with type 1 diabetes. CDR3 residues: CASSLGAADTQYF. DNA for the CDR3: TGCGCCAGCAGCTTGGGGGCCGCAGATACGCAGTATTTT.